In its sample, the clone carrying this T cell receptor beta chain was seen many times. Its antigen is not identified. CDR1 MGHDK and CDR2 SYGVNS come from the germline V gene. Trimming stripped 3 bases from V and 7 bases from J, with 10 bases between. The CDR3 is 14 amino acids. Cells sorted as Tregs were CD4+, CD25+ and CD127-/low. After constant-region reverse-primer amplification, full-length variable regions underwent semi-nested PCR with Nested Universal Primer A. TCRdb reprocessed the 5' RACE reads with MiXCR, giving one entry per CDR3 protein. Altogether tens of thousands of distinct CDR3 sequences are present, over 20% being singletons, with the ten largest covering over 2%. Study findings and constraints: Tumor memory CD4+ T cell TCR gene usage clustered with blood and lymph node memory CD4+ cells and lymph node naive CD4+ cells. Larger-cohort validation covered only one TCR beta V-J rearrangement. Tumor-infiltrating Treg TCR alpha and beta sequences overlapped most with tumor naive CD4+ T cells, then blood naive.

This rearrangement joins TRBV25-1 to TRBJ1-6; D is undetermined. The sequence came from a female donor with breast cancer. The sample was tumor-infiltrating Tregs sorted from the breast tumor. Written as DNA, the CDR3 is TGTGCCAGCAGTGATCCCGGCGGGAATTCACCCCTCCACTTT. Translated: CASSDPGGNSPLHF.